This paragraph covers one T cell receptor (beta chain) sequence. In the original processing: Reference gene primer amplification gave nucleated cell count estimates. Clones were sequenced by immunoSEQ multiplex PCR, and TCRdb holds only the in-frame ones, with some missing. The DNA was the basis for D and trimming; V, J and clone size are from that table. The data show more than 110,000 clones, around 86% seen once. The data belong to a study of blood T cell repertoires in COVID-19. Study-wide context: From the United States, Italy and Spain came samples of acute and convalescent COVID-19. From T cells, B-cell-depleted T cells, or PBMCs came the material, which was cDNA or gDNA.

Germline V gene sequence: CDR1 SGHRS, CDR2 YFSETQ. The CDR3 runs 15 residues. Trimming cost V 1 base and J 6 bases, with 14 bases left between them. J is TRBJ2-1 and V is TRBV5-1; D unresolved. The sequencing sample was made of peripheral blood. This sequence was found in a human donor in a cohort sampled during active COVID-19. DNA of the CDR3: TGCGCCAGCAGCTTGTTAAGCGTCTACGCCAATGAGCAGTTCTTC. Amino acid sequence: CASSLLSVYANEQFF.